These T cell receptor beta chains were read from a single sample in a study of blood T cell repertoires in COVID-19. The repertoire was sequenced with immunoSEQ multiplex PCR; TCRdb's copy has only in-frame clones and lacks some. The profile shows about 130,000 clones, about 80% of them singletons. The specimen sequenced was peripheral blood. These receptors were obtained from a woman older than 75 with acute or convalescent COVID-19. CDR3s include the opening cysteine and the closing phenylalanine or tryptophan. D genes are given only for firm matches. Size is omitted from some rows. Given values are once, few, many or a class for expanded clones.

NA	NA	TRBV19	TRBJ1-2	TGTGCCAGCTCCTACAGGGAGGGAGGCTACACCTTC	CASSYREGGYTF
NA	TRBD1	TRBV29-1	TRBJ1-2	TGCAGCGTGGGCGGTGACAGGGCCAATCTCTATGGCTACACCTTC	CSVGGDRANLYGYTF
NA	NA	TRBV9	TRBJ1-2	TGTGCCAGCAGCGGGAGACAGGCTAACTATGGCTACACCTTC	CASSGRQANYGYTF
NA	NA	TRBV5-5	TRBJ2-7	TGTGCCAGCAGCTTGGCGCCGGGGGTCTACGAGCAGTACTTC	CASSLAPGVYEQYF
NA	NA	TRBV12-3/TRBV12-4	TRBJ2-3	TGTGCCAGCAAGCCACAGGGAGATACGCAGTATTTT	CASKPQGDTQYF
NA	TRBD2	TRBV7-2	TRBJ2-4	TGTGCCAGCAGCTCCGTGGCGAGCGGGGGCAACATTCAGTACTTC	CASSSVASGGNIQYF
NA	TRBD1	TRBV4-1	TRBJ1-5	TGCGCCAGCAGCCAAGACGGGACAGGGGCAGGACAGCCCCAGCATTTT	CASSQDGTGAGQPQHF
medium-sized	TRBD2	TRBV25-1	TRBJ2-3	TGTGCCAGCGCCCCACTAGCGACCAGCACAGATACGCAGTATTTT	CASAPLATSTDTQYF
NA	TRBD2	TRBV9	TRBJ2-2	TGTGCCAGCAGCGTAGGCGCGGGGGGGCCATACCCCGGGGAGCTGTTTTTT	CASSVGAGGPYPGELFF
few	TRBD1	TRBV12-3/TRBV12-4	TRBJ1-5	TGTGCCAGCAGACAGACAGGGAACCAGCCCCAGCATTTT	CASRQTGNQPQHF
NA	NA	TRBV13	TRBJ2-5	TGTGCCAGCAGCGCCAAAAGACCAGGGATTTACCAAGAGACCCAGTACTTC	CASSAKRPGIYQETQYF
NA	NA	TRBV19	TRBJ2-7	TGTGCCAGTAGTATAGGGAGCTACTACGAGCAGTACTTC	CASSIGSYYEQYF
NA	TRBD1	TRBV5-1	TRBJ1-2	TGCGCCAGCAGCTTGGCGACAGGGGCCAGCTATGGCTACACCTTC	CASSLATGASYGYTF
NA	NA	TRBV5-4	TRBJ2-2	TGTGCCAGCAGCTTGGTTCTAGGAACCGGGGAGCTGTTTTTT	CASSLVLGTGELFF
NA	NA	TRBV18	TRBJ1-1	TGTGCCAGCTCACCGGACAGTACGGGCACTGAAGCTTTCTTT	CASSPDSTGTEAFF
NA	TRBD1	TRBV27	TRBJ1-1	TGTGCCAGCAGGGAACAGGGGTGGGGGCGTAGCACTGAAGCTTTCTTT	CASREQGWGRSTEAFF
NA	NA	TRBV5-5	TRBJ1-1	TGTGCCAGCAGCTTGGGGGCCTTGAACACTGAAGCTTTCTTT	CASSLGALNTEAFF
NA	NA	TRBV30	TRBJ2-2	TGTGCCTGGACCCCCAGCGCCGGGGAGCTGTTTTTT	CAWTPSAGELFF
NA	NA	TRBV9	TRBJ2-7	TGTGCCAGCAGCGTAGCCAGGGTCGACGAGCAGTACTTC	CASSVARVDEQYF
NA	TRBD1	TRBV15	TRBJ1-2	TGTGCCACCAGTTCCCAGGGACAGGGAGGTAACTATGGCTACACCTTC	CATSSQGQGGNYGYTF
NA	NA	TRBV14	TRBJ1-1	TGTGCCAGCAGCCAAGTCAGGGGATGGAACACTGAAGCTTTCTTT	CASSQVRGWNTEAFF
NA	TRBD2	TRBV6-5	TRBJ2-1	TGTGCCAGCAACGGCGGGGGGGCCCATATCGATGAGCAGTTCTTC	CASNGGGAHIDEQFF
NA	NA	TRBV7-8	TRBJ1-1	TGTGCCAGCAGCTTAGCCGCCCGAGGCCTAAACACTGAAGCTTTCTTT	CASSLAARGLNTEAFF
few	NA	TRBV7-2	TRBJ2-7	TGTGCCAGCGGGTTTGGCAGGGACACCTCCTACGAGCAGTACTTC	CASGFGRDTSYEQYF
NA	NA	TRBV27	TRBJ1-1	TGTGCCAGCAGCCGAGAGCCGGTTAGAGGGACTGAAGCTTTCTTT	CASSREPVRGTEAFF
few	TRBD1	TRBV14	TRBJ1-6	TGTGCCAGCAGCCACCAAACGGGACAGTATAATTCACCCCTCCACTTT	CASSHQTGQYNSPLHF
NA	NA	TRBV10-3	TRBJ1-1	TGTGCCATCAGTGACAGGGAGAACACTGAAGCTTTCTTT	CAISDRENTEAFF
NA	TRBD1	TRBV19	TRBJ1-3	TGTGCCAGTAGTCGCAGGGGGGAGAACACCATATATTTT	CASSRRGENTIYF
NA	NA	TRBV5-1	TRBJ1-2	TGCGCCAGCAGCTTGGGAGGCACTGATGGCTACACCTTC	CASSLGGTDGYTF
NA	NA	TRBV6-5	TRBJ1-6	TGTGCCAGCAGTTACTCGATTGCAGGGAAGGGTTCACCCCTCCACTTT	CASSYSIAGKGSPLHF
NA	NA	TRBV19	TRBJ2-2	TGTGCCAGTAGCTCACTGGGGGGACGGATCGACAACACCGGGGAGCTGTTTTTT	CASSSLGGRIDNTGELFF
NA	TRBD1	TRBV7-9	TRBJ1-3	TGTGCCAGCAGCCCTCAGGGACAGACCTCTGGAAACACCATATATTTT	CASSPQGQTSGNTIYF
NA	NA	TRBV19	TRBJ1-3	TGTGCCACAGCTGGAAACACCATATATTTT	CATAGNTIYF
NA	TRBD1	TRBV6-1	TRBJ1-1	TGTGCCAGCAGTGAACCATATGGACAGGGGCAAAACACTGAAGCTTTCTTT	CASSEPYGQGQNTEAFF
NA	NA	TRBV29-1	TRBJ2-2	TGCAGCGTTACAGGGCTCACGAACACCGGGGAGCTGTTTTTT	CSVTGLTNTGELFF
NA	TRBD2	TRBV6-5	TRBJ2-5	TGTGCCAGCAGTTACTTCGCGGGGGGGCAAGAGACCCAGTACTTC	CASSYFAGGQETQYF
NA	TRBD1	TRBV10-3	TRBJ1-1	TGTGCCATCGGAAAATTAGAAAGGGGGCTAGCAGGTGAAGCTTTCTTT	CAIGKLERGLAGEAFF
NA	NA	TRBV6-5	TRBJ1-6	TGTGCCAGCAGTTACTCCCAGGGGCTCCGGAATTCACCCCTCCACTTT	CASSYSQGLRNSPLHF
NA	NA	TRBV12-5	TRBJ1-6	TGTGCTAGTGGTTTGGACGGGTATTCACCCCTCCACTTT	CASGLDGYSPLHF
NA	TRBD2	TRBV9	TRBJ2-7	TGTGCCAGCAGCCCTTCTCGGGGGGACTACGAGCAGTACTTC	CASSPSRGDYEQYF
once	TRBD1	TRBV7-2	TRBJ1-2	TGTGCCAGCAGCTCGGGACAGCCTATATATGGCTACACCTTC	CASSSGQPIYGYTF
NA	NA	TRBV7-6	TRBJ1-5	TGTGCCAGCAGCTTAGAGGGGATCAATCAGCCCCAGCATTTT	CASSLEGINQPQHF
NA	NA	TRBV6-1	TRBJ2-7	TGTGCCAGCAGTGAACCGTCGCGAGAGCAGTACTTC	CASSEPSREQYF
NA	NA	TRBV19	TRBJ1-1	TGTGCCAGTTTACAGGCAGGGTCGACCTTTGAAGCTTTCTTT	CASLQAGSTFEAFF
NA	NA	TRBV5-1	TRBJ1-5	TGCGCCAGCAGCTTTCAGGGTGGTGGCAATCAGCCCCAGCATTTT	CASSFQGGGNQPQHF